The clone carrying this TCR beta chain showed up just once. The target antigen is unknown. The sample contains more than one DNA sequence encoding this CDR3. Blood specimens came from baseline, cycle 4 day 1, and cycle 7 day 1. Using immunoSEQ multiplex PCR, the repertoire was profiled, and TCRdb retains in-frame clones only, with some absent. The sample has some 83,000 clones; about 90% are singletons. The data stem from a study of OX40 agonist ivuxolimab in advanced cancers. About the research overall: Given to patients was ivuxolimab, an agonistic anti-OX40 (CD134) antibody. Study-wide findings and caveats: CD4+ and CD8+ T cells in blood underwent clonal expansion by week 6 at 0.1 to 3.0 mg/kg.

With 1 base removed from V and 4 bases from J, the gap between germline ends came to 2 bases. This CDR3 contains 12 residues. CDR1 and CDR2 (germline): LGHNT, FRNRAP. Sample: CD4+ or CD8+ T cells sorted from blood, taken in a trial of the OX40 agonist ivuxolimab. The chain employs TRBV12-5 and TRBJ1-5; no clear D. The receptor was derived from an adult with an advanced solid tumor such as melanoma, head and neck, liver or kidney cancer. The CDR3 reads CASGLGNQPQHF. The CDR3 bases are TGTGCTAGTGGTTTGGGAAATCAGCCCCAGCATTTT.